This T cell receptor (beta chain) was sequenced in a study of blood T cells in healthy people across ages. Study conclusions and caveats: PBMCs went unsorted, and a conclusive naive versus antigen-experienced comparison was therefore prevented.

On this clonotype itself: What it recognizes is unknown.

Then a second PCR, running about 6 to 11 cycles, was carried out with a sample-barcoded 5' primer and a J-beta primer mix. Via MiXCR, TCRdb re-called the 5' RACE reads, giving one row per CDR3 protein. This repertoire shows some 1.4 million distinct CDR3 sequences, roughly 45% found once; its top ten account for 7% to 9%. Sample donors were healthy Caucasian individuals that came from Russia, aged 6 to 90. The study isolated at least 7 million PBMCs from each sample. The CDR3 runs to 17 residues. V shed 1 base and J shed 0 bases, with 12 bases lying between them. Germline-derived CDR1 and CDR2 are MGHRA and YSYEKL.

The origin of this receptor is a young woman in good health. V gene TRBV4-1 combines with J gene TRBJ1-4; a possible D gene is TRBD1 (5 bases). Sequencing input: blood. In DNA form, the CDR3 reads TGCGCCAGCAGCCAAGGAGTGGGGACTGCAACTAATGAAAAACTGTTTTTT. This codes for CASSQGVGTATNEKLFF.